This T cell receptor (beta chain) was captured by sequencing in a study of early T cells in non-severe SARS-CoV-2 infection listed by TCRdb under 2021. Notes on the research overall: Bulk RNA from unsorted whole blood was used for TCR sequencing, so alpha and beta chains could not be paired.

What the authors observed across the whole study: VDJdb matching was skewed toward anti-spike CD8 responses and likely underestimated virus-specific expansions by missing private and CD4 specificities.

V is pared back by 4 bases and J by 0 bases, with 10 bases lying between the germline termini. CDR1 and CDR2 were assigned from the germline V gene as MRHNA and SNTAGT. The CDR3, from cysteine to phenylalanine, totals 15 residues. Solely the CDR3 DNA is kept, with 45 bases framed from the first base. Only a few counts were recorded for this clonotype. The target of this receptor is not known. No much larger clone is present one base from it, and per-base qualities are unavailable. Library prep was done by 5' RACE. The sequencer was a NextSeq 500. In the TCR library protocol, unique molecular identifiers were attached to individual cDNA molecules to correct for PCR bias and sequencing error. Both TCR alpha and beta chains were sequenced, and tight co-correlation was observed between alpha and beta sequence abundances in each sample. As for how the authors treated the data: V gene, J gene and CDR3 annotation of TCR sequences was performed with Decombinator V4. Expanded TCRs were defined as changing significantly between any two time points under a Poisson model with p below 0.0001. Abundances of TCRs were expressed as counts per million after normalisation to the total number of TCRs sequenced in each sample. MAIT TCRs were defined by TRAV1-2 paired with TRAJ12, TRAJ20 or TRAJ33, and iNKT TCRs by TRAV10 paired with TRAJ18. VDJdb, accessed 1 November 2021, was searched for CMV, EBV and SARS-CoV-2 annotated TCRs, excluding TCRs annotated for multiple antigens. The public reads were run again by TCRdb, first through fastp at Q25 and then through MiXCR, and only productive beta chains were kept. Under each unique CDR3 protein, matching rows form one entry showing the most common genes and DNA. The V and J calls shown here were made by TCRdb, not taken from the authors' results. For this sample there are about 58,000 distinct CDR3 sequences; 9.5% to 15% appear just once. The ten largest clones take up 9.5% to 10% of the sample.

Set within a cohort of healthcare workers in London, UK, this nested case-control study involved weekly PCR testing of nasopharyngeal swabs along with blood sampling. Between 23 and 31 March 2020, the week of the UK lockdown, healthcare workers were enrolled and then followed up weekly for as long as 16 weeks. Sequenced material: whole blood. The origin of this receptor is an adult who was a healthcare worker with PCR-confirmed SARS-CoV-2 infection or an uninfected control (not recorded which). Rearrangement joined TRBV6-4 to TRBJ2-1; TRBD2 might be the D gene, on 5 matching bases. The CDR3: CASSVEGGSYNEQFF. In nucleotide form, the sequence is TGTGCCAGCAGTGTTGAAGGAGGCTCCTACAATGAGCAGTTCTTC.